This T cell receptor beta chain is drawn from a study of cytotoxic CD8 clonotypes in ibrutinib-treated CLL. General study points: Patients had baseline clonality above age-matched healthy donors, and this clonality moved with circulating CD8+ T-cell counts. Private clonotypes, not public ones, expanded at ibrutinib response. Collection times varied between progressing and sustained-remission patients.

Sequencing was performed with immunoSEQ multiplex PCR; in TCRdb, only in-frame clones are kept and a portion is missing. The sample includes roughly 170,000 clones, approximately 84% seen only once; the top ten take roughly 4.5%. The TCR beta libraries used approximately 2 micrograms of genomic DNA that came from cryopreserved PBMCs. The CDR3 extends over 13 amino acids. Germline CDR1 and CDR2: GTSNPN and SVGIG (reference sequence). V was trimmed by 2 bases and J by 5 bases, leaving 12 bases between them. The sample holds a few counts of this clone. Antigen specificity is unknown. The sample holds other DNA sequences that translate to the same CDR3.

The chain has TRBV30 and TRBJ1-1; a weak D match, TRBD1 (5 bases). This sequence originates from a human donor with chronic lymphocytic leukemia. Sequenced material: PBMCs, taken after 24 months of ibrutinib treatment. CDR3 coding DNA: TGTGCCTGGAGTCCCGACAGAGTAACTGAAGCTTTCTTT. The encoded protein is CAWSPDRVTEAFF. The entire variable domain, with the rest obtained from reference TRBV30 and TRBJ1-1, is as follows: SQTIHQWPATLVQPVGSPLSLECTVEGTSNPNLYWYRQAAGRGLQLLFYSVGIGQISSEVPQNLSASRPQDRQFILSSKKLLLSDSGFYLCAWSPDRVTEAFFGQGTRLTVV.